One sample yielded the 9 T cell receptor beta chains listed below, sequenced in a study of T cells in Graves' hyperthyroidism and ophthalmopathy (dated by TCRdb to the late 2010s). The library was built by means of multiplex PCR. Sequencing was carried out with an Illumina HiSeq 2000. The TCR beta CDR3 regions were amplified from RNA transcripts. The first round of RT-PCR for the TCR CDR3 was performed with the HTBI primer set and the Qiagen OneStep RT-PCR kit. TCRdb reanalyzed the raw reads on its own, using fastp at Q25 for trimming and MiXCR for clone calling, and kept in-frame beta chains. Under each unique CDR3 protein, matching rows form one entry showing the most common genes and DNA. The sample includes approximately 520,000 distinct CDR3 sequences, with around a quarter observed a single time. The top ten clonotypes cover over 9% of the sample. Specimen: blood. The receptors derive from a woman between 25 and 40 years old with Graves' ophthalmopathy.

This clonotype was observed many times. The CDR3 region is CSVNLALTYEQYF. The CDR3 DNA reads TGCAGCGTAAACCTAGCGCTAACCTACGAGCAGTACTTC. V gene TRBV29-1 combines with J gene TRBJ2-7, with D tentatively TRBD2 (6 bases). The V gene lost 6 bases and the J gene lost 2 bases, with 14 bases spanning the gap. The CDR3 length is 13 residues. The V gene's germline CDR1 is SQVTM and CDR2 ANQGSEA.

The CDR3 protein is CSARGLAGTYNEQFF. CDR3 nucleotide sequence: TGCAGTGCTAGAGGACTAGCGGGGACCTACAATGAGCAGTTCTTC. The rearrangement links TRBV20-1 to TRBJ2-1, with 11 bases fitting TRBD2. Unmatched junction bases numbered 1, after V lost 1 base and J lost 2 bases. The length of the CDR3 is 15 residues. Germline V gives CDR1 DFQATT, CDR2 SNEGSKA (reference sequence).

This clonotype has just a few counts. The chain recombines TRBV5-5 with TRBJ1-1; D gene unclear. Germline V lookup: CDR1 SGHKS, CDR2 YYEKEE (reference sequence). Trimming pared 4 bases from V and 5 bases from J, leaving 18 bases between. The CDR3 has 15 amino acids. CDR3 amino acids: CASSVGGWGRTEAFF. CDR3 coding DNA: TGTGCCAGCAGCGTCGGAGGGTGGGGTCGGACTGAAGCTTTCTTT.

The V call is TRBV6-5, the J call TRBJ1-2; D perhaps matches TRBD1 (6 bases). With 4 bases removed from V and 4 bases from J, the gap between germline ends came to 16 bases. The CDR3 loop spans 15 amino acids. Germline CDR1 reads MNHEY; CDR2 reads SVGAGI. The CDR3 DNA reads TGTGCCAGCAGTTCCTACAGGGTAGGGGGCTATGGCTACACCTTC. It codes for CASSSYRVGGYGYTF.

In its sample, this clonotype was seen once. The chain uses TRBV20-1 and TRBJ2-7; D remains ambiguous. With 3 bases removed from V and 6 bases from J, the gap between germline ends came to 15 bases. The CDR3 loop spans 13 amino acids. From germline, CDR1 is DFQATT and CDR2 SNEGSKA (reference sequence). The DNA for the CDR3 is TGCAGTGCTAGGAGCGCTAGTATTGCCGAGCAGTACTTC. It codes for CSARSASIAEQYF.

This chain's CDR3 is CASSYELAGEETQYF. For the CDR3, the DNA is TGTGCCAGCAGTTACGAACTAGCGGGGGAAGAGACCCAGTACTTC. V and J are TRBV6-2 or TRBV6-3 and TRBJ2-5; 11 bases map to TRBD2. Looked up from germline, CDR1 is MNHEY and CDR2 is SVGEGT. V trimming: 2 bases; J trimming: 3 bases; junction bases outside the gene matches: 2. The CDR3 is made up of 15 amino acids.

The table lists this clonotype with many counts. This chain joins TRBV2 and TRBJ2-5; no clear D gene. Between the trimmed V and J ends, which lost 4 bases and 2 bases, there was a span of 8 bases. Per germline, CDR1 SNHLY and CDR2 FYNNEI. This CDR3 spans 13 amino acids. This chain's CDR3 is CASSAEPQETQYF. CDR3 bases: TGTGCCAGCAGTGCAGAGCCTCAAGAGACCCAGTACTTC.

This sequence joins TRBV6-5 and TRBJ1-2; the D gene is possibly TRBD1 (5 bases). CDR1 is MNHEY, CDR2 SVGAGI, per germline. The CDR3 extends over 15 amino acids. Trimming took off 0 bases at V and 4 bases at J, with 12 bases between the two ends. The CDR3 here is CASSYSGGATYGYTF. The CDR3 bases are TGTGCCAGCAGTTACTCCGGCGGGGCCACCTATGGCTACACCTTC.

This clonotype was seen at least ten times. DNA for the CDR3: TGTGCCAGCTCGCCCCCCCAGGGGGTTGACGGGAATGGCTACGAGCAGTACTTC. It encodes CASSPPQGVDGNGYEQYF. This chain connects TRBV18 to TRBJ2-7, with TRBD1 identical over 7 bases. The CDR3 extends over 18 amino acids. The trim removed 6 bases at V and 3 bases at J, leaving 20 bases unmatched. Germline CDR1 reads KGHSH; CDR2 reads LQKENI.